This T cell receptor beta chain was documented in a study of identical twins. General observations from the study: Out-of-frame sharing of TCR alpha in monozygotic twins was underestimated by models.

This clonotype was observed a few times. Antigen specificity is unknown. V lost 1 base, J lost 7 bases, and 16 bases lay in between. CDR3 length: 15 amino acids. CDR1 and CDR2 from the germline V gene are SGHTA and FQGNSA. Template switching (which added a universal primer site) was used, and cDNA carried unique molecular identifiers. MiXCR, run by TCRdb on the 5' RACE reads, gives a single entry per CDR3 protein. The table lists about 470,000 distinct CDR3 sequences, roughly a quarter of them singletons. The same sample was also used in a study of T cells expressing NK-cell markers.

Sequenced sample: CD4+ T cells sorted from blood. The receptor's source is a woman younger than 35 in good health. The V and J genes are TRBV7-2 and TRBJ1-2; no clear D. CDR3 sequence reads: CASSLGRTYVGGYTF. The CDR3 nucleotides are TGTGCCAGCAGCTTAGGACGGACGTACGTGGGTGGCTACACCTTC.